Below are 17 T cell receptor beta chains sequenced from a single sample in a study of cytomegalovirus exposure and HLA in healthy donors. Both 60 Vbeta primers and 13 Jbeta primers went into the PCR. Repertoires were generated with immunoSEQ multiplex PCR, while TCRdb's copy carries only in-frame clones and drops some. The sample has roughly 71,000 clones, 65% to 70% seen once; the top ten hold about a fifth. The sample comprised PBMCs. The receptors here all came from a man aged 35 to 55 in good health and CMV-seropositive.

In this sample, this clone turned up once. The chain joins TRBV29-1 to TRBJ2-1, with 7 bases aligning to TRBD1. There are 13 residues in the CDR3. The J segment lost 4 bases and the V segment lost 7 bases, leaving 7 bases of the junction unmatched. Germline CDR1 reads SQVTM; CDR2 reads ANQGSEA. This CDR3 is CSAHRGAYNEQFF. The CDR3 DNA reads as TGCAGCGCACACAGGGGTGCTTACAATGAGCAGTTCTTC.

The CDR3 region is CASLDPDRAHEQYF. DNA of the CDR3: TGTGCCAGCCTTGACCCGGACAGGGCCCACGAGCAGTACTTC. This chain uses TRBV19 with TRBJ2-7, with TRBD1 matching over 8 bases. Unmatched junction bases numbered 12, after V lost 9 bases and J lost 5 bases. CDR1 LNHDA and CDR2 SQIVND come from the germline V gene (reference sequence). The CDR3 consists of 14 residues.

In nucleotides, the CDR3 is TGTGCCAGCAGCTCGACACGCCTAATCCGCAACTATGGCTACACCTTC. This encodes CASSSTRLIRNYGYTF. The chain combines TRBV13 with TRBJ1-2; D uncertain. V gave up 4 bases and J gave up 2 bases, with 17 bases separating them. The CDR3 spans 16 residues. CDR1 PRHDT and CDR2 FYEKMQ come from the germline V gene (reference sequence).

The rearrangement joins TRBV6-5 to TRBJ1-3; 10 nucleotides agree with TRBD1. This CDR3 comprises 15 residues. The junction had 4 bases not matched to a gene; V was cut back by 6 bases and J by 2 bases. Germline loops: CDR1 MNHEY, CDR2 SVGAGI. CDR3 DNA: TGTGCCAGCAGAGCCGGGACAGGGGCTGGAAACACCATATATTTT. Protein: CASRAGTGAGNTIYF.

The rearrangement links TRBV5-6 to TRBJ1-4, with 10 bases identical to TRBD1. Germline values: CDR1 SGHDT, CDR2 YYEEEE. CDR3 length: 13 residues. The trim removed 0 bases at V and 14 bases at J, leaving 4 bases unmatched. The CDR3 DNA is TGTGCCAGCAGCTTGGGACAGGGGGCTTGGCTGTTTTTT. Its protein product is CASSLGQGAWLFF. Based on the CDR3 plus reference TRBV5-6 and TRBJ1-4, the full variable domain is DAGVTQSPTHLIKTRGQQVTLRCSPKSGHDTVSWYQQALGQGPQFIFQYYEEEERQRGNFPDRFSGHQFPNYSSELNVNALLLGDSALYLCASSLGQGAWLFFGSGTQLSVL.

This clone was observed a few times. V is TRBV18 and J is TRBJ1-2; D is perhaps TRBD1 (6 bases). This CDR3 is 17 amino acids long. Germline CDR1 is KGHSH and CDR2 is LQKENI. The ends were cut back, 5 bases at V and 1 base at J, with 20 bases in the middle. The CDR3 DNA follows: TGTGCCAGCTCAGCCGGACAGCCAAGCTGGGGTAACTATGGCTACACCTTC. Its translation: CASSAGQPSWGNYGYTF.

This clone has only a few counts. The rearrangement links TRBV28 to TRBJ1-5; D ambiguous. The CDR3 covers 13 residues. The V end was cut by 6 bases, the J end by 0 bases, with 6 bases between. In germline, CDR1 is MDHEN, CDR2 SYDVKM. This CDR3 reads CASRTDSNQPQHF. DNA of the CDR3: TGTGCCAGCAGGACTGATAGCAATCAGCCCCAGCATTTT.

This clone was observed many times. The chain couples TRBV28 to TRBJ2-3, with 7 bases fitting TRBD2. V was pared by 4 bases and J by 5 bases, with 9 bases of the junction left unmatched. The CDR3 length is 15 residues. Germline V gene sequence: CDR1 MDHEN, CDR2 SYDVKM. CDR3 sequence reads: CASSSPTSLRDTQYF. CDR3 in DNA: TGTGCCAGCAGTTCCCCGACTAGCTTGAGAGATACGCAGTATTTT.

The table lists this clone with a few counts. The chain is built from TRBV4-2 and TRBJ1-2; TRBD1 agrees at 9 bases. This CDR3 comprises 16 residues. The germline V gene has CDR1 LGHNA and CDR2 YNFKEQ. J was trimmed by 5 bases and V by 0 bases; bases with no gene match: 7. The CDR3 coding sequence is TGTGCCAGCAGCCAAGAGACTGGACAGGGGAGGTATGGCTACACCTTC. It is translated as CASSQETGQGRYGYTF.

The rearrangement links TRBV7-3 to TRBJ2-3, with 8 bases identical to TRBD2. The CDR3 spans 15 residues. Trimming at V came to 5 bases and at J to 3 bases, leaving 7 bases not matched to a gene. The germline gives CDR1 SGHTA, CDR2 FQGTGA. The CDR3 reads CASSLGGARTDTQYF. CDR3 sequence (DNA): TGTGCCAGCAGCCTCGGGGGGGCCCGGACAGATACGCAGTATTTT.

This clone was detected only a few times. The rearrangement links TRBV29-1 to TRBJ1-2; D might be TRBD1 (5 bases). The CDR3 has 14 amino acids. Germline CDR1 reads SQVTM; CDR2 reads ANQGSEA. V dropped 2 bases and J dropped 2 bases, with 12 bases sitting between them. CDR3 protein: CSVEPQGYNYGYTF. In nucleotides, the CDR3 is TGCAGCGTTGAACCCCAGGGATACAACTATGGCTACACCTTC.

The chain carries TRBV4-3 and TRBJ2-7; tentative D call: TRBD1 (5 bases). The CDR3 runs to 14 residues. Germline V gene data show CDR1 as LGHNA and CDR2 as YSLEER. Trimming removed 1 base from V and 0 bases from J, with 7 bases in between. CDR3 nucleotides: TGCGCCAGCAGCCAAGGACAGAGCTCCTACGAGCAGTACTTC. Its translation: CASSQGQSSYEQYF.

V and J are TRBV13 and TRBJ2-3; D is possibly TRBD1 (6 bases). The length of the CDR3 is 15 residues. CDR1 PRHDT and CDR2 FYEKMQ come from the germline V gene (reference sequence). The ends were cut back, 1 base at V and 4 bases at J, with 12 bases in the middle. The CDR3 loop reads CASSLVVGGADTQYF. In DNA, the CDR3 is TGTGCCAGCAGCTTAGTGGTAGGGGGTGCAGATACGCAGTATTTT.

As DNA, the CDR3 is TGTGCCAGCAGCTTGGTAACAGGGGAAGATGGCTACACCTTC. This translates into CASSLVTGEDGYTF. The V and J genes are TRBV5-4 and TRBJ1-2; 7 bases are shared with TRBD1. J gave up 6 bases and V 0 bases, and 5 bases lay outside the gene matches. The CDR3 is made up of 14 amino acids. The germline gives CDR1 SGHNT, CDR2 YYREEE (reference sequence).

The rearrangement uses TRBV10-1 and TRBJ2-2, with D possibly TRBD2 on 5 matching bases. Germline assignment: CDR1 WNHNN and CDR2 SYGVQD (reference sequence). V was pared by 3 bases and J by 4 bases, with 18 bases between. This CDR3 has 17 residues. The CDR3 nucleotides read TGCGCCAGCAGTGATAACTCACCGGGATACTCCACCGGGGAGCTGTTTTTT. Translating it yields CASSDNSPGYSTGELFF.

In DNA form, the CDR3 reads TGCGCCAGCAGCGGGACTAGCGGGGTTGAGACCCAGTACTTC. This sequence encodes CASSGTSGVETQYF. V gene TRBV5-1 combines with J gene TRBJ2-5; 13 bases are shared with TRBD2. V lost 4 bases to trimming and J lost 5 bases; unmatched junction nucleotides: 2. CDR3 length: 14 residues. CDR1 SGHRS and CDR2 YFSETQ come from the germline V gene. The whole variable domain, remainder taken from reference TRBV5-1 and TRBJ2-5, is KAGVTQTPRYLIKTRGQQVTLSCSPISGHRSVSWYQQTPGQGLQFLFEYFSETQRNKGNFPGRFSGRQFSNSRSEMNVSTLELGDSALYLCASSGTSGVETQYFGPGTRLLVL.

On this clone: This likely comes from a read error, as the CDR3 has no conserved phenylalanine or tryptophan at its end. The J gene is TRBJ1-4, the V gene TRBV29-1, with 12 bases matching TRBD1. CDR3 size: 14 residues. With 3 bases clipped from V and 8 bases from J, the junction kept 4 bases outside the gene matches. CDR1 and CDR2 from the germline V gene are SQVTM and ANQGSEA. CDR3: CSVEGQGAREKLFS. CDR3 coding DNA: TGCAGCGTTGAGGGACAGGGGGCTCGGGAAAAACTGTTTTCT.